What follows describes a single TCR beta chain. Its specificity is not known. V was clipped by 3 bases and J by 2 bases, with 11 bases between them. Germline V CDR1 and CDR2: KGHSH, LQKENI. The CDR3 length is 14 residues. Here immunoSEQ multiplex PCR was the method, and the copy in TCRdb shows in-frame clones only, minus some. The top ten hold 0.4% to 0.5% of the sample, which has tens of thousands of clones, approximately 80% seen once. The sample originates from a study of OX40 agonist ivuxolimab in advanced cancers. Looking at the study overall: The patients got ivuxolimab, which is an agonistic anti-OX40 (CD134) antibody. Eligibility admitted prior anti-PD-1, anti-PD-L1 or anti-CTLA-4 therapy; 40% had some.

Study-level points and caveats: Partial responders dosed at 0.1-3.0 mg/kg displayed clonal expansion ranking among the lowest.

Sequencing used CD4+ or CD8+ T cells sorted from blood, obtained in a trial of the OX40 agonist ivuxolimab. The chain has TRBV18 and TRBJ2-7; D gene uncertain. This TCR was recovered from an adult with an advanced solid tumor such as melanoma, head and neck, liver or kidney cancer. The CDR3 bases are TGTGCCAGCTCACCCCCGAACATAGCCTACGAGCAGTACTTC. Amino acids: CASSPPNIAYEQYF.